This entry describes one T cell receptor beta chain. The sample comes from a study of shared T cell receptors in the human thymus. The V gene end was trimmed by 0 bases and the J gene end by 8 bases; junction bases not matched to a gene: 15. CDR1 and CDR2 from the germline V gene are MDHEN and SYDVKM. The CDR3 runs to 18 residues. Clones were sequenced by immunoSEQ multiplex PCR, and TCRdb holds only the in-frame ones, with some missing. The sample lists more than 550,000 clones, over 75% seen once, with approximately 0.01% in the top ten. The sample was also reused in another study, on human thymus T cells. From that second work: Corrective heart surgery yielded the resections from which the thymus tissue came.

Sequencing was performed on thymocytes. This chain links TRBV28 with TRBJ1-2, with 10 bases matching TRBD1. This sequence originates from a girl under three years old with a congenital heart defect. CDR3 nucleotides: TGTGCCAGCAGTTTATGCATGGGACAGGGGCCCCGCGGGGAAGGCTACACCTTC. Amino acid sequence: CASSLCMGQGPRGEGYTF.